Presented here are 20 T cell receptor beta chains from one specimen sequenced in a study of shared clonotypes between healthy human individuals. The naive CD8 fraction comprised CD45RO-negative cells positively selected for CCR7 and excluded terminally differentiated effector memory CD45RA+ cells. Using immunoSEQ multiplex PCR, the repertoire was profiled, and TCRdb retains in-frame clones only, with some absent. The sample includes roughly 2,000,000 clones, about 94% seen only once; the top ten take roughly 1.7%. Sequenced sample: naive CD8+ T cells from PBMCs. The origin of the receptors is a young man in good health. Some clones in this sample may be carry-over from other donors' samples.

As regards this clone: Other nucleotide sequences in the sample specify the same CDR3. CDR3 DNA sequence: TGCGCCAGCAGCCAAGGGACTAGCGGGATCTACGAGCAGTACTTC. Residues: CASSQGTSGIYEQYF. The J gene is TRBJ2-7, the V gene TRBV4-3; 12 nucleotides agree with TRBD2. This CDR3 has 15 amino acids. Germline V gene sequence: CDR1 LGHNA, CDR2 YSLEER. V was pared by 1 base and J by 3 bases, with 1 base of the junction left unmatched.

The gene calls are TRBV10-1 and TRBJ1-5; 7 bases align to TRBD1. J lost 7 bases, V lost 6 bases, and 9 bases had no gene match. The germline gives CDR1 WNHNN, CDR2 SYGVQD (reference sequence). The CDR3 is made up of 14 amino acids. The CDR3 DNA reads TGCGCCAGCAGAAAGACAGGGTTGGGACAGCCCCAGCATTTT. Amino acid sequence: CASRKTGLGQPQHF.

This chain uses TRBV25-1 with TRBJ1-2, with unresolved D. V was clipped by 10 bases and J by 4 bases, with 10 bases between them. The CDR3 runs to 11 residues. In germline, CDR1 is MGHDK, CDR2 SYGVNS. The CDR3 reads CATSNGYGYTF. The CDR3 DNA follows: TGTGCCACTTCAAACGGCTATGGCTACACCTTC.

This chain joins TRBV4-1 and TRBJ1-2; D unclear. Per germline, CDR1 MGHRA and CDR2 YSYEKL. Trimming left V 4 bases short and J 4 bases short, with 13 bases between. CDR3 length equals 14 residues. For the CDR3, the DNA is TGCGCCAGCAGCCCAGGCCGGGGAGGCTATGGCTACACCTTC. This gives the protein CASSPGRGGYGYTF.

This chain uses TRBV5-1 with TRBJ2-1; the D is unclear. The CDR3 is 17 amino acids. Trimming removed 0 bases from V and 4 bases from J, with 17 bases in between. The V gene's germline CDR1 is SGHRS and CDR2 YFSETQ. This CDR3 reads CASSLEVSGPAYNEQFF. CDR3 nucleotides: TGCGCCAGCAGCTTGGAGGTTTCGGGCCCCGCTTACAATGAGCAGTTCTTC.

This sequence joins TRBV7-7 and TRBJ2-1, with D uncertain. Trimming cost V 2 bases and J 6 bases, with 8 bases left between them. Germline CDR1 reads SSHAT; CDR2 reads FNYEAQ (reference sequence). CDR3 length: 13 residues. The CDR3 nucleotides read TGTGCCAGCAGCTTATTTGCAGGCAATGAGCAGTTCTTC. Protein sequence: CASSLFAGNEQFF.

The rearrangement links TRBV19 to TRBJ2-1; 10 bases are a match to TRBD2. V trimming: 4 bases; J trimming: 7 bases; junction bases outside the gene matches: 10. From germline, CDR1 is LNHDA and CDR2 SQIVND (reference sequence). CDR3 size: 16 residues. CDR3 sequence (DNA): TGTGCCAGTAGTACCCAGCGGGAGGGCGTTGGAAATGAGCAGTTCTTC. It encodes CASSTQREGVGNEQFF.

The chain carries TRBV9 and TRBJ2-3; the match to TRBD2 covers 7 bases. V trimming: 7 bases; J trimming: 2 bases; junction bases outside the gene matches: 10. The germline gives CDR1 SGDLS, CDR2 YYNGEE. This CDR3 is built from 15 residues. The DNA of the CDR3 is TGTGCCAGCCGTCCCCTGGCGGGAGCCACAGATACGCAGTATTTT. The encoded protein is CASRPLAGATDTQYF.

This sequence joins TRBV10-3 and TRBJ1-5, with 9 bases identical to TRBD1. The ends lost 6 bases at V and 3 bases at J; junction bases unmatched: 6. Germline CDR1 reads ENHRY; CDR2 reads SYGVKD. The CDR3 is 15 residues long. CDR3: CAIREGQGPNQPQHF. The CDR3 DNA reads TGTGCCATCAGGGAGGGACAGGGCCCCAATCAGCCCCAGCATTTT.

The chain uses TRBV10-3 and TRBJ2-2; 8 bases align to TRBD2. This CDR3 region has 17 residues. V was clipped by 3 bases and J by 3 bases; unmatched bases: 9. Germline V gene sequence: CDR1 ENHRY, CDR2 SYGVKD. The CDR3 spells CAISDVGRALDTGELFF. CDR3 in DNA: TGTGCCATCAGTGACGTCGGGAGGGCCTTGGACACCGGGGAGCTGTTTTTT.

This sequence joins TRBV29-1 and TRBJ2-1; D is unresolved. This CDR3 region has 12 residues. Germline V CDR1 and CDR2: SQVTM, ANQGSEA. The CDR3 loop is CKVMSSYNEQFF. The CDR3 nucleotides read TGCAAAGTTATGAGCTCCTACAATGAGCAGTTCTTC.

The gene calls are TRBV5-6 and TRBJ2-5; 7 nucleotides line up with TRBD2. From germline, CDR1 is SGHDT and CDR2 YYEEEE. With V trimmed by 6 bases and J by 1 base, 15 bases remained unmatched. The CDR3 totals 17 residues. The CDR3 DNA sequence: TGTGCCAGCACCCCCAGGGAGGGATGGGATTTCCAAGAGACCCAGTACTTC. Residues: CASTPREGWDFQETQYF.

V gene TRBV5-4 combines with J gene TRBJ2-7, with D possibly TRBD1 on 6 matching bases. CDR1 SGHNT and CDR2 YYREEE come from the germline V gene (reference sequence). V lost 9 bases, J lost 4 bases, and 17 bases lay in between. The CDR3 is 13 amino acids. Here the CDR3 DNA reads TGTGCCATGTACCCGTACAGGGCGTACGAGCAGTACTTC. It codes for CAMYPYRAYEQYF. Looking up the rest from reference TRBV5-4 and TRBJ2-7 gives the full variable domain: ETGVTQSPTHLIKTRGQQVTLRCSSQSGHNTVSWYQQALGQGPQFIFQYYREEENGRGNFPPRFSGLQFPNYSSELNVNALELDDSALYLCAMYPYRAYEQYFGPGTRLTVT.

The chain carries TRBV18 and TRBJ2-7, with 8 bases lining up with TRBD2. The germline CDR1 and CDR2 sequences are KGHSH and LQKENI. The CDR3 sequence is 16 residues long. V lost 0 bases to trimming and J lost 2 bases; unmatched junction nucleotides: 6. CDR3 nucleotide sequence: TGTGCCAGCTCACCACCTGTTAGCGGGGCGACCTACGAGCAGTACTTC. It translates to CASSPPVSGATYEQYF.

The genes are TRBV5-4 and TRBJ2-7, with D tentatively TRBD1 or TRBD2 (6 bases each). This CDR3 has 14 residues. The germline gives CDR1 SGHNT, CDR2 YYREEE (reference sequence). V lost 2 bases, J lost 3 bases, and 12 bases lay in between. The CDR3 nucleotides are TGTGCCAGCAGCTTAAGGGGGACTGACTACGAGCAGTACTTC. This encodes CASSLRGTDYEQYF.

The gene calls are TRBV28 and TRBJ2-1; 8 positions agree with TRBD1. J lost 0 bases, V lost 2 bases, and 12 bases had no gene match. The CDR3 runs 19 residues. Germline CDR1 and CDR2: MDHEN and SYDVKM. The CDR3 reads CASSLGGYRGSISYNEQFF. CDR3 DNA sequence: TGTGCCAGCAGTTTAGGGGGATACAGGGGGTCGATCTCCTACAATGAGCAGTTCTTC.

This chain joins TRBV7-6 and TRBJ2-7; the D is unclear. The CDR3 has 13 residues. V gave up 1 base and J gave up 4 bases, with 8 bases separating them. Germline-derived CDR1 and CDR2 are SGHVS and FNYEAQ. As DNA, the CDR3 is TGTGCCAGCAGCTTAGAGGACCGGTACGAGCAGTACTTC. Translation: CASSLEDRYEQYF.

The CDR3 loop reads CASSLDRTGANVLTF. The DNA of the CDR3 is TGCGCCAGCAGCTTGGACAGGACTGGGGCCAACGTCCTGACTTTC. The chain is built from TRBV5-1 and TRBJ2-6, with a tentative D call TRBD1 (5 bases). Germline V gene data show CDR1 as SGHRS and CDR2 as YFSETQ. The CDR3 runs to 15 residues. Between the trimmed V and J ends, which lost 0 bases and 2 bases, there was a span of 6 bases.

V usage is TRBV12-5 and J usage is TRBJ2-1; no firm D call. The ends were cut back, 0 bases at V and 10 bases at J, with 7 bases in the middle. The germline V gene encodes CDR1 LGHNT and CDR2 FRNRAP. The CDR3 is 12 amino acids. The CDR3 DNA is TGTGCTAGTGGTTTGGTACTCCAGGAGCAGTTCTTC. Translated: CASGLVLQEQFF.

V is TRBV4-2 and J is TRBJ2-1; TRBD2 agrees at 8 bases. The trim removed 8 bases at V and 7 bases at J, leaving 10 bases unmatched. CDR1 LGHNA and CDR2 YNFKEQ come from the germline V gene. The CDR3 is made up of 14 amino acids. The CDR3 here is CASVGGTSLNEQFF. CDR3 coding DNA: TGTGCCAGCGTGGGGGGGACTAGTCTAAATGAGCAGTTCTTC.